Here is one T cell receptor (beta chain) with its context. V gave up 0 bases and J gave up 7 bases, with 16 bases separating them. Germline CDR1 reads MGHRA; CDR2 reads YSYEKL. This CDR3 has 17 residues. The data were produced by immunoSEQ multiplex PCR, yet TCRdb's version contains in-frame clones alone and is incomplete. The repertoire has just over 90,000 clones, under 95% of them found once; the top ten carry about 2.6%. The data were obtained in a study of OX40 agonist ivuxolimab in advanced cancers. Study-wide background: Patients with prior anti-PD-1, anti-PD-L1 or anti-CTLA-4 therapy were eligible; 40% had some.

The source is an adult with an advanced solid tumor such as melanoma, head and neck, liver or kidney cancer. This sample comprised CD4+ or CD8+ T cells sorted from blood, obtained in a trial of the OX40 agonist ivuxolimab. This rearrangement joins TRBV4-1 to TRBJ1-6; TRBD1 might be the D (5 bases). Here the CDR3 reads CASSQETERKANSPLHF. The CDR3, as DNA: TGCGCCAGCAGCCAAGAGACAGAGCGAAAAGCAAATTCACCCCTCCACTTT.